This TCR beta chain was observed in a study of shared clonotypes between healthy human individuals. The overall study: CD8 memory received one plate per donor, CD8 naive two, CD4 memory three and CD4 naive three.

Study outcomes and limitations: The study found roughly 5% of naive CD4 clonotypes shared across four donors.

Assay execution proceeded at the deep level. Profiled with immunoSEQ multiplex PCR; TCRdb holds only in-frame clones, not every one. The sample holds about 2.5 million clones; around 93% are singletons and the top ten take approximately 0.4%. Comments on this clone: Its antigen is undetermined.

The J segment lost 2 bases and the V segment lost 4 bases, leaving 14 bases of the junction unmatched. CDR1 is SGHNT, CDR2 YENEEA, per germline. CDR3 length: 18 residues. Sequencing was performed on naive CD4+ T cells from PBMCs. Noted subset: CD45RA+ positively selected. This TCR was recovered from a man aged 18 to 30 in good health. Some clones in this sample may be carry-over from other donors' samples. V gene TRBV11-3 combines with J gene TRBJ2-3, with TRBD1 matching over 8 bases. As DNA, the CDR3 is TGTGCCAGCAGCTGGTCTTCCGGGACAGGTTTTTTCACAGATACGCAGTATTTT. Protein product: CASSWSSGTGFFTDTQYF.